This entry lists 26 T cell receptor beta chains sequenced from one sample in a study of blood T cell repertoires in COVID-19. Assay: immunoSEQ multiplex PCR; the TCRdb copy retains only in-frame clones and omits some. The sample includes a few hundred thousand clones, about 90% of them seen just once. Sequencing was done on a sample of PBMCs or T cells enriched from blood (not recorded which). Receptors were obtained from a woman aged 25 to 39 who had recovered from COVID-19.

This chain links TRBV4-2 with TRBJ1-4; TRBD1 is a possible D gene (5 bases). CDR1 and CDR2 (germline): LGHNA, YNFKEQ. The CDR3 totals 14 residues. V was shortened by 1 base and J by 8 bases, with 11 bases between the two germline ends. CDR3 bases: TGTGCCAGCAGCCAAGTCCAGGGTGGGGAAAAACTGTTTTTT. Amino acids: CASSQVQGGEKLFF.

V usage is TRBV24-1 and J usage is TRBJ2-7; D gene ambiguous. This CDR3 spans 14 amino acids. Germline loops: CDR1 KGHDR, CDR2 SFDVKD. Between the trimmed V and J ends, which lost 3 bases and 2 bases, there was a span of 10 bases. Here the CDR3 reads CATSDPDKTYEQYF. The CDR3 nucleotides are TGTGCCACCAGTGATCCTGACAAGACCTACGAGCAGTACTTC.

This clone was seen a single time. The chain couples TRBV5-1 to TRBJ1-2, with a tentative D call TRBD1 (6 bases). With 3 bases removed from V and 6 bases from J, the gap between germline ends came to 15 bases. The germline gives CDR1 SGHRS, CDR2 YFSETQ. The CDR3 length is 14 residues. CDR3 nucleotides: TGCGCCAGCAGCTCTCAGGGGCCGGCGCATGGCTACACCTTC. As protein: CASSSQGPAHGYTF.

This clone was recorded a few times. The chain joins TRBV7-8 to TRBJ1-1; D not resolved. CDR3 length: 15 amino acids. V shed 1 base and J shed 6 bases, with 15 bases lying between them. Per the germline V gene, CDR1 is SGHVS and CDR2 is FQNEAQ. The CDR3 nucleotides read TGTGCCAGCAGCTTAGAAGGGAGGGTAAAATCTGAAGCTTTCTTT. It translates to CASSLEGRVKSEAFF.

This clone appeared many times. This chain links TRBV28 with TRBJ2-5, with 9 bases aligning to TRBD1. CDR3 length: 16 residues. Unmatched junction bases numbered 13, after V lost 4 bases and J lost 7 bases. Per germline, CDR1 MDHEN and CDR2 SYDVKM. CDR3 bases: TGTGCCAGCAGTTCCCCAACCGGACAGGGGAGGGCGACCCAGTACTTC. As protein: CASSSPTGQGRATQYF.

The rearrangement uses TRBV5-1 and TRBJ1-3; TRBD1 agrees at 10 bases. The ends lost 5 bases at V and 2 bases at J; junction bases unmatched: 1. Germline lookup yields CDR1 SGHRS and CDR2 YFSETQ. This CDR3 is built from 14 residues. The CDR3 is CASSGTGAGNTIYF. For the CDR3, the DNA is TGCGCCAGCAGTGGGACAGGGGCTGGAAACACCATATATTTT.

The chain recombines TRBV6-5 with TRBJ2-7; no firm D call. The CDR3 has 15 residues. The germline V gene has CDR1 MNHEY and CDR2 SVGAGI. V was clipped by 6 bases and J by 6 bases, with 21 bases between them. The CDR3 nucleotides are TGTGCCAGCAGAAAAGATCAGGTCCCCGTCGGCGAGCAGTACTTC. Translated, it gives CASRKDQVPVGEQYF.

The J gene is TRBJ2-3, the V gene TRBV4-1; the D is unclear. V shed 3 bases and J shed 2 bases, with 9 bases lying between them. Germline values: CDR1 MGHRA, CDR2 YSYEKL. CDR3 length: 14 amino acids. The CDR3, as DNA: TGCGCCAGCAGCCACCCGGTTCACACAGATACGCAGTATTTT. Translating gives CASSHPVHTDTQYF.

The chain is built from TRBV5-1 and TRBJ2-5, with 7 bases matching TRBD1. CDR3 length equals 15 residues. Germline CDR1 reads SGHRS; CDR2 reads YFSETQ. V gave up 2 bases and J gave up 2 bases; unmatched junction bases: 6. The CDR3 is CASSLTGDVQETQYF. Written as DNA, the CDR3 is TGCGCCAGCAGCTTAACAGGGGACGTACAAGAGACCCAGTACTTC. Looking up the rest from reference TRBV5-1 and TRBJ2-5 gives the full variable domain: KAGVTQTPRYLIKTRGQQVTLSCSPISGHRSVSWYQQTPGQGLQFLFEYFSETQRNKGNFPGRFSGRQFSNSRSEMNVSTLELGDSALYLCASSLTGDVQETQYFGPGTRLLVL.

This clone was counted a few times. The chain combines TRBV28 with TRBJ1-2; 8 bases agree with TRBD1. In germline, CDR1 is MDHEN, CDR2 SYDVKM. The CDR3 has 15 residues. Trimming took 0 bases from V and 8 from J; bases not matched to a gene: 8. CDR3 amino acids: CASSLWGRGLEGYTF. The CDR3 DNA sequence: TGTGCCAGCAGTTTATGGGGCAGGGGGCTCGAGGGCTACACCTTC.

This clone occurred once. The genes are TRBV19 and TRBJ1-3; 9 bases are shared with TRBD1. The germline CDR1 and CDR2 sequences are LNHDA and SQIVND (reference sequence). The CDR3 loop spans 18 amino acids. Germline trimming cut 3 bases from V and 2 bases from J; bases unmatched to any gene: 11. Here the CDR3 reads CASSIRPLWTGAGNTIYF. DNA for the CDR3: TGTGCCAGTAGTATCCGACCCCTTTGGACAGGGGCTGGAAACACCATATATTTT.

This chain links TRBV23-1 with TRBJ2-3; 9 positions match TRBD1. TRBV23-1 qualifies as an ORF whose function is uncertain. This CDR3 has 21 amino acids. The trim removed 0 bases at V and 4 bases at J, leaving 20 bases unmatched. CDR3 sequence (DNA): TGCGCCAGCAGTCAATCGGATGCAAGGCCGCGGCGGGACAGGGCGGCAGATACGCAGTATTTT. Translation gives CASSQSDARPRRDRAADTQYF.

The J gene is TRBJ1-3, the V gene TRBV7-9; perhaps TRBD1 as D (6 bases). The CDR3 is made up of 14 amino acids. From germline, CDR1 is SEHNR and CDR2 FQNEAQ (reference sequence). V was clipped by 5 bases and J by 2 bases, with 10 bases between them. The CDR3 reads CASSLQGTGNTIYF. The CDR3 bases are TGTGCCAGCAGCCTACAGGGAACTGGAAACACCATATATTTT.

The V call is TRBV5-1, the J call TRBJ1-4, with D unresolved. V shed 4 bases and J shed 14 bases, with 15 bases lying between them. CDR1 and CDR2 from the germline V gene are SGHRS and YFSETQ. This CDR3 is 12 amino acids long. CDR3 bases: TGCGCCAGCAGCCCAAGAGGCAATACGCTGTTTTTT. Protein product: CASSPRGNTLFF. Together with reference TRBV5-1 and TRBJ1-4, the CDR3 gives the full variable domain: KAGVTQTPRYLIKTRGQQVTLSCSPISGHRSVSWYQQTPGQGLQFLFEYFSETQRNKGNFPGRFSGRQFSNSRSEMNVSTLELGDSALYLCASSPRGNTLFFGSGTQLSVL.

For this clone: Different DNA sequences within this sample yield the same CDR3. This chain joins TRBV28 and TRBJ2-7, with a tentative D call TRBD2 (6 bases). CDR1 and CDR2 from the germline V gene are MDHEN and SYDVKM. With 6 bases removed from V and 0 bases from J, the gap between germline ends came to 12 bases. The CDR3 is 14 residues long. CDR3 in amino acids: CASSPPGLSYEQYF. The DNA of the CDR3 is TGTGCCAGCAGCCCTCCGGGACTCTCCTACGAGCAGTACTTC.

The CDR3 DNA is TGTGCCAGCATCCCCCGGGGGGCAAGCAATCAGCCCCAGCATTTT. Translating gives CASIPRGASNQPQHF. The chain uses TRBV5-8 and TRBJ1-5, with a possible D match to TRBD1 (6 bases). V was shortened by 6 bases and J by 1 base, with 14 bases between the two germline ends. The CDR3 length is 15 residues. Germline CDR1 is SGHTS and CDR2 is YDEGEE.

The V call is TRBV28, the J call TRBJ1-5; D is uncertain. From germline, CDR1 is MDHEN and CDR2 SYDVKM. V lost 1 base to trimming and J lost 3 bases, with 7 bases between them. This CDR3 spans 14 amino acids. CDR3 coding DNA: TGTGCCAGCAGTTTATTACAGCTCAATCAGCCCCAGCATTTT. Translating it yields CASSLLQLNQPQHF.

Only a few counts were recorded for this clone. The V gene is TRBV7-6, the J gene TRBJ2-7; D not resolved. CDR1 and CDR2 (germline): SGHVS, FNYEAQ. The CDR3 covers 16 residues. V lost 2 bases and J 2 bases, leaving 16 bases between the germline ends. For the CDR3, the DNA is TGTGCCAGCAGCTTATTCGGCGGCATGGTCACCTACGAGCAGTACTTC. As protein: CASSLFGGMVTYEQYF.

J is TRBJ2-1 and V is TRBV28; 9 bases line up with TRBD1. CDR3 length: 15 amino acids. The germline CDR1 and CDR2 sequences are MDHEN and SYDVKM. J gave up 4 bases and V 4 bases, and 5 bases lay outside the gene matches. The CDR3 is CASSSPGQGYNEQFF. CDR3 in DNA: TGTGCCAGCAGTTCCCCCGGACAGGGGTACAATGAGCAGTTCTTC. Using reference TRBV28 and TRBJ2-1 for the parts outside the CDR3, the full variable domain is DVKVTQSSRYLVKRTGEKVFLECVQDMDHENMFWYRQDPGLGLRLIYFSYDVKMKEKGDIPEGYSVSREKKERFSLILESASTNQTSMYLCASSSPGQGYNEQFFGPGTRLTVL.

This chain connects TRBV11-3 to TRBJ1-1; the D is unclear. The CDR3 runs 13 residues. CDR1 is SGHNT, CDR2 YENEEA, per germline. Trimming shortened V by 1 base and J by 7 bases, and 10 bases separated the two germline ends. This CDR3 reads CASSLGGFSEAFF. DNA of the CDR3: TGTGCCAGCAGCTTAGGCGGGTTTAGTGAAGCTTTCTTT.

Concerning this clone itself: The junction shows a germline mismatch at one end, possibly a read error. The CDR3 sequence: CASSFPPVLKTEAFF. CDR3 nucleotides: TGTGCCAGCAGTTTCCCCCCAGTTCTGAAAACTGAAGCTTTCTTT. This chain connects TRBV28 to TRBJ1-1; D is undetermined. Germline loops: CDR1 MDHEN, CDR2 SYDVKM. The CDR3 is 15 amino acids. Full variable domain (missing parts from reference TRBV28 and TRBJ1-1): DVKVTQSSRYLVKRTGEKVFLECVQDMDHENMFWYRQDPGLGLRLIYFSYDVKMKEKGDIPEGYSVSREKKERFSLILESASTNQTSMYLCASSFPPVLKTEAFFGQGTRLTVV.

V and J are TRBV27 and TRBJ2-3; 14 nucleotides align to TRBD2. The V gene's germline CDR1 is MNHEY and CDR2 SMNVEV (reference sequence). This CDR3 is 15 amino acids long. V was pared by 3 bases and J by 9 bases, with 5 bases of the junction left unmatched. The CDR3 coding sequence is TGTGCCAGCAGTTTCCTGGGACTAGCGGGAGACACGCAGTATTTT. Translation: CASSFLGLAGDTQYF.

The V call is TRBV11-2, the J call TRBJ1-1; 7 positions agree with TRBD1. Looked up from germline, CDR1 is SGHAT and CDR2 is FQNNGV. The ends lost 9 bases at V and 5 bases at J; junction bases unmatched: 9. There are 13 residues in the CDR3. The DNA for the CDR3 is TGTGCCAGTCGACAGGGTGGAGGGACTGAAGCTTTCTTT. Translated, it gives CASRQGGGTEAFF.

This sequence joins TRBV28 and TRBJ2-1; 8 nucleotides agree with TRBD2. Losses at the gene ends were 4 bases for V and 0 bases for J; bases not matched to a gene: 5. Germline loops: CDR1 MDHEN, CDR2 SYDVKM. The CDR3 runs to 16 residues. The CDR3 sequence: CASSSRTSGSYNEQFF. The CDR3, as DNA: TGTGCCAGCAGTTCCCGCACTAGCGGCTCCTACAATGAGCAGTTCTTC.

This chain joins TRBV7-9 and TRBJ2-3; 10 bases map to TRBD2. Germline V CDR1 and CDR2: SEHNR, FQNEAQ (reference sequence). The CDR3 is 16 amino acids. Losses at the gene ends were 5 bases for V and 2 bases for J; bases not matched to a gene: 7. CDR3 nucleotide sequence: TGTGCCAGCAGCCTTAGCGGGAGGAGATACACAGATACGCAGTATTTT. Translated, it gives CASSLSGRRYTDTQYF.

The gene calls are TRBV28 and TRBJ1-2, with D possibly being TRBD1 (6 bases). The CDR3 has 17 residues. From germline, CDR1 is MDHEN and CDR2 SYDVKM. The V end lost 7 bases, the J end lost 4 bases, and 25 bases lay between the germline ends. CDR3 amino acids: CASTLTGSGSLFYGYTF. The DNA for the CDR3 is TGTGCCAGCACTCTAACAGGGTCGGGGTCCCTCTTCTATGGCTACACCTTC.